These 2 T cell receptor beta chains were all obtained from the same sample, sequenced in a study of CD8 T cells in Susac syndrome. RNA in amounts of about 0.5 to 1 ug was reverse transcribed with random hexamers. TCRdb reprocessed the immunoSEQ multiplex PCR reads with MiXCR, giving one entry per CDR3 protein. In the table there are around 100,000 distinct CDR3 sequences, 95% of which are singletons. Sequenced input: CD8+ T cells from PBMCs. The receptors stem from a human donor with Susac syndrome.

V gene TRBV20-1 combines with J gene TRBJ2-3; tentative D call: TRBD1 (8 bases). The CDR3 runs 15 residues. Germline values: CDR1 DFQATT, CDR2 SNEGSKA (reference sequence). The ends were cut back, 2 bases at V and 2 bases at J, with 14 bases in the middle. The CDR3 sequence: CSARPQGGFTDTQYF. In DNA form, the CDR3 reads TGCAGTGCTAGACCACAGGGGGGGTTCACAGATACGCAGTATTTT.

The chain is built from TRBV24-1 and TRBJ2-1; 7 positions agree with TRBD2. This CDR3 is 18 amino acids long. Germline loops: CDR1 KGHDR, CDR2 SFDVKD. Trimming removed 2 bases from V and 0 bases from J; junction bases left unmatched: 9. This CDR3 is CATSDWGGGPSSYNEQFF. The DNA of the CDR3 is TGTGCCACCAGTGATTGGGGGGGAGGGCCAAGCTCCTACAATGAGCAGTTCTTC.